The 10 T cell receptor beta chains in this list originate from one sample, sequenced in a study of cytomegalovirus exposure and HLA in healthy donors. With 60 Vbeta and 13 Jbeta primers, the PCR was carried out. Sequencing was performed with immunoSEQ multiplex PCR; in TCRdb, only in-frame clones are kept and a portion is missing. Recorded for this sample: about 200,000 clones. Sequenced sample: PBMCs. Receptors were obtained from a boy aged 5 to 17 in good health and CMV-seronegative.

This CDR3 reads CASSLGIGGETQYF. The CDR3 DNA sequence: TGTGCCAGCAGCTTAGGTATCGGCGGGGAGACCCAGTACTTC. This chain uses TRBV11-1 with TRBJ2-5; perhaps TRBD2 as D (5 bases). This CDR3 is 14 amino acids long. Trimming removed 1 base from V and 5 bases from J, with 11 bases in between. Per the germline V gene, CDR1 is SGHAT and CDR2 is FQDESV (reference sequence). Full variable domain (outside the CDR3, taken from reference TRBV11-1 and TRBJ2-5): EAEVAQSPRYKITEKSQAVAFWCDPISGHATLYWYRQILGQGPELLVQFQDESVVDDSQLPKDRFSAERLKGVDSTLKIQPAELGDSAMYLCASSLGIGGETQYFGPGTRLLVL.

In the case of this clone: This same CDR3 is encoded by further DNA sequences in the sample. The chain employs TRBV15 and TRBJ1-1, with TRBD1 matching over 8 bases. CDR3 size: 15 residues. J gave up 4 bases and V 0 bases, and 4 bases lay outside the gene matches. Germline V lookup: CDR1 LNHNV, CDR2 YYDKDF (reference sequence). The CDR3 loop reads CATSRDGTGGTEAFF. The CDR3 coding sequence is TGTGCCACCAGCAGAGATGGCACAGGGGGCACTGAAGCTTTCTTT.

The V call is TRBV19, the J call TRBJ1-5; maybe TRBD1 (6 bases). The CDR3 contains 16 residues. Germline V gene sequence: CDR1 LNHDA, CDR2 SQIVND (reference sequence). The ends were cut back, 8 bases at V and 0 bases at J, with 17 bases in the middle. The CDR3, as DNA: TGTGCCAGTCGCGACAGGATCCAAAATAGCAATCAGCCCCAGCATTTT. This gives the protein CASRDRIQNSNQPQHF.

The CDR3 region is CASSDQGGVTDTQYF. The CDR3 region has the DNA TGTGCCAGCAGTGACCAGGGGGGCGTAACAGATACGCAGTATTTT. The chain employs TRBV6-1 and TRBJ2-3; perhaps TRBD1 as D (7 bases). In germline, CDR1 is MNHNS, CDR2 SASEGT. The CDR3 totals 15 residues. V was pared by 3 bases and J by 3 bases, with 13 bases between.

The gene calls are TRBV27 and TRBJ1-3; D is uncertain. Germline V gene lookup returns CDR1 MNHEY and CDR2 SMNVEV (reference sequence). This CDR3 has 15 residues. V shed 1 base and J shed 4 bases, with 11 bases lying between them. The CDR3 spells CASSLYPPEGNTIYF. CDR3 sequence (DNA): TGTGCCAGCAGTTTATACCCCCCCGAGGGAAACACCATATATTTT.

The chain employs TRBV4-3 and TRBJ2-5; 16 bases line up with TRBD2. V lost 0 bases, J lost 5 bases, and 6 bases stayed unmatched. The CDR3 sequence is 18 residues long. Germline loops: CDR1 LGHNA, CDR2 YSLEER. The CDR3 DNA follows: TGCGCCAGCAGCCAAGAGGGGACTAGCGGGGGGGTCGGGGAGACCCAGTACTTC. Amino acid sequence: CASSQEGTSGGVGETQYF.

The chain joins TRBV6-5 to TRBJ2-7, with 7 bases aligning to TRBD1. Germline CDR1 and CDR2: MNHEY and SVGAGI. The CDR3 spans 15 residues. The V gene end was trimmed by 5 bases and the J gene end by 0 bases; junction bases not matched to a gene: 7. CDR3 nucleotide sequence: TGTGCCAGCAGTCCGGACAGGAGGAGCTCCTACGAGCAGTACTTC. It encodes CASSPDRRSSYEQYF.

The chain uses TRBV2 and TRBJ2-1; TRBD2 aligns across 8 bases. The CDR3 loop spans 15 amino acids. V gave up 0 bases and J gave up 4 bases; unmatched junction bases: 2. The V gene's germline CDR1 is SNHLY and CDR2 FYNNEI. CDR3 coding DNA: TGTGCCAGCAGTGAAGCTAGCGGGACGTACAATGAGCAGTTCTTC. Its protein product is CASSEASGTYNEQFF.

The chain uses TRBV19 and TRBJ2-1; 12 nucleotides line up with TRBD1. The length of the CDR3 is 14 residues. Germline values: CDR1 LNHDA, CDR2 SQIVND (reference sequence). Losses at the gene ends were 7 bases for V and 7 bases for J; bases not matched to a gene: 5. This chain's CDR3 is CASMRDRGRNEQFF. The CDR3 bases are TGTGCCAGTATGAGGGACAGGGGGCGGAATGAGCAGTTCTTC.

This chain's CDR3 is CASAPYRATEAFF. In DNA, the CDR3 is TGTGCCAGCGCCCCTTACAGGGCCACTGAAGCTTTCTTT. The chain employs TRBV7-2 and TRBJ1-1, with a tentative D call TRBD1 (6 bases). The CDR3 consists of 13 residues. Per the germline V gene, CDR1 is SGHTA and CDR2 is FQGNSA. The V and J ends lost 8 bases and 4 bases respectively, with 14 bases between them.